This T cell receptor (beta chain) was captured in a study of response to subunit inactivated influenza vaccine. Study findings and constraints: A suggestion made by the authors is that each seasonal influenza vaccination recruits few new T cells.

MiXCR was run by TCRdb on the RT-PCR reads, yielding one entry per CDR3 protein. The sample holds about 540,000 distinct CDR3 sequences, under 30% seen once. This clonotype was counted between two and nine times. Its antigen is as yet unknown. This CDR3 region has 12 residues. Germline assignment: CDR1 ENHRY and CDR2 SYGVKD. V was pared by 4 bases and J by 4 bases, with 5 bases between. These data were also reused for a study on T cells expressing NK-cell markers. That source reports: 5'RACE template switching with UMIs produced the TCR beta cDNA. Obtained from sorted CD3+CD56+NKG2C+, CD3+CD56+NKG2C- and CD3+CD56-NKG2C+ T cells were the TCR beta repertoires. Of eight sequenced donors, seven were HCMV-seropositive and one HCMV-seronegative. The study left the HCMV specificity of expanded NKG2C+ T cell clones unresolved.

The input for sequencing was CD4+ T cells sorted from PBMCs, taken roughly 13 days after vaccination. This TCR derives from a man aged 50 or older who received an inactivated influenza vaccine. The rearrangement uses TRBV10-3 and TRBJ1-5, with D unresolved. The CDR3 nucleotides read TGTGCCATCAGTGGAGGGAATCAGCCCCAGCATTTT. Residues: CAISGGNQPQHF.